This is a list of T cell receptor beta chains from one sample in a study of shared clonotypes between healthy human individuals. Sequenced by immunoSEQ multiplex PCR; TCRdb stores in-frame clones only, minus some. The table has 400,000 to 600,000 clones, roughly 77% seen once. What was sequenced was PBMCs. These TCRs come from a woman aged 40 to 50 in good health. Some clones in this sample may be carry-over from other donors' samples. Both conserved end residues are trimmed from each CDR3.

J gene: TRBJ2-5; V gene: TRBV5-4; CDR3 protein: ATWSQETQY
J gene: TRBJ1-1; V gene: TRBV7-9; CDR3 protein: ASSRQGQGVWSNTEAF
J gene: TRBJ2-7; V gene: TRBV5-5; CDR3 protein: ASSIGQGNEQY
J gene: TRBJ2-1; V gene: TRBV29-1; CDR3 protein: SVVGGYNEQF
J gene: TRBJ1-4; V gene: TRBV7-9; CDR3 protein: ASSLFGTGGEKLF
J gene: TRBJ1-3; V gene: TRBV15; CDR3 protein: ATSRDLGSSGNTIY
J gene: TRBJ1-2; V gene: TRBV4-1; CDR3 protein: ASYTSNYGYT
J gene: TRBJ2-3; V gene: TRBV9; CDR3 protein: ASSVASSGISGTDTQY
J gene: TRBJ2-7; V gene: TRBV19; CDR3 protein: ASSSPTGTGVKQY
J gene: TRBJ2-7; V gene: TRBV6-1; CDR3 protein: ASSARTLPYEQY
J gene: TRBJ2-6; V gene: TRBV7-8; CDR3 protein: ASSRDSGANVLT
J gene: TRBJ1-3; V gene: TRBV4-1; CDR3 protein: ASSQWDRDPGGSGNTIY
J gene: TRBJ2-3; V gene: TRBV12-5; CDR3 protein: ASGSGDTQY
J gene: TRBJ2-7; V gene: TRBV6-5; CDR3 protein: AISGTQGIYEQY
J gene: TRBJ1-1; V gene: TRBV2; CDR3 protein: ASSAGMNTEAF
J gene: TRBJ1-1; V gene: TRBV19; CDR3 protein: ASWDTEAF
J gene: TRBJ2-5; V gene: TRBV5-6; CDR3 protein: ASSFETGGGETQY
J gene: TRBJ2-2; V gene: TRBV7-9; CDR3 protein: ASRDRGLRTGELF
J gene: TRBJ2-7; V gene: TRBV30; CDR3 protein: AWSELAGLSREQY
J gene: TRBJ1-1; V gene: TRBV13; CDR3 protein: ASSSRIEAF
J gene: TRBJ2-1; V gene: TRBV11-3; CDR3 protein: ASSLRPYNEQF
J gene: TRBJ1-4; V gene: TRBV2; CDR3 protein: ASSAWALEANEKLF
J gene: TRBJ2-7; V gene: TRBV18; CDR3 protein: ASSRDRGNEQY
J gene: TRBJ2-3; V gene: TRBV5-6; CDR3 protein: ASSRERRTDTQY
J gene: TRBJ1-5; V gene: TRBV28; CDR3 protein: ASSLIGTVNQPQH
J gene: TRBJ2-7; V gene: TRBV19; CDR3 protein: ASSPRDRTSGRASYEQY
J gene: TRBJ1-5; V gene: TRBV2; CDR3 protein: ASNPGQGQPQH
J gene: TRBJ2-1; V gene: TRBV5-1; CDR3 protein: ASSLDAGPAYNEQF
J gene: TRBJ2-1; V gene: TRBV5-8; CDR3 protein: ASSDGQAGYNEQF
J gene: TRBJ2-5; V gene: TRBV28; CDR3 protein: AIAGTQETQY
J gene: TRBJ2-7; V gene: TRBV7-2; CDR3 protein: ASSSGQGHYEQY
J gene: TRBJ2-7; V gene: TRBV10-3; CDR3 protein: ASGGQGYEQY
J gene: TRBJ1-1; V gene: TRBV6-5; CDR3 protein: ASSPLGGAEAF
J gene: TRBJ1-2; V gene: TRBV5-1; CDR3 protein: ASSLAGQGILNYGYT
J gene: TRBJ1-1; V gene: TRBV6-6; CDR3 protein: ASTPPGRGNTEAF
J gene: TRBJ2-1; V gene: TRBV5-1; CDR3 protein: ASSPGTSGYEQF
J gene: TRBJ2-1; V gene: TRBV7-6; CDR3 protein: ASSFGPDNEQF